Given below is one T cell receptor (beta chain) in context. The antigen is undetermined. Sequencing used immunoSEQ multiplex PCR; TCRdb keeps in-frame clones, though not all of them. This sample has around 99,000 clones; about 91% occur once, and the top ten carry over 0.6%. Trimming stripped 8 bases from V and 6 bases from J, with 10 bases between. The CDR3 runs 11 residues. CDR1 and CDR2 from the germline V gene are MGHDK and SYGVNS. This sample is drawn from a study of graft-versus-host responses after intestinal transplantation. Looking at the study overall: Recipients had multivisceral, liver-intestinal, or isolated intestinal transplants. Induction with anti-thymocyte globulin, then tacrolimus and steroids for three to four years, was given to all recipients. Study-level points and caveats: Some GvH clones were seen earlier in gut or blood, suggesting intestinal origin.

The specimen comprised unstimulated CD4+ T cells sorted from spleen or lymph node cells, sampled before transplant. The origin of this receptor is a human donor who was the organ donor for an intestinal transplant. The chain combines TRBV25-1 with TRBJ1-2, with D uncertain. The CDR3: CASSSWDGYTF. CDR3 DNA sequence: TGTGCCAGCTCTTCCTGGGATGGCTACACCTTC.